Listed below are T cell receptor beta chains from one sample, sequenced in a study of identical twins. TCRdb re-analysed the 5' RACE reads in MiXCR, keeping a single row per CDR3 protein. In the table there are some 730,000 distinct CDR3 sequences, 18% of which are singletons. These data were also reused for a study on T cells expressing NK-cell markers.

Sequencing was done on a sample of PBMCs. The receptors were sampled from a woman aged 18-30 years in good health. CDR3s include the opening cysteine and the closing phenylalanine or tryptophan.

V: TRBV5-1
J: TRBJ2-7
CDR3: CASSLAGDNPYEQYF

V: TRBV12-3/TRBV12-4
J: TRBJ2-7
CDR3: CASSTGPGRDAIYEQYF

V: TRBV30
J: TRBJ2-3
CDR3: CAWSPTVRDTQYF

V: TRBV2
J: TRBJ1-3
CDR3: CASQPGGMSGNTIYF

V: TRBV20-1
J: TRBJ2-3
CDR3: CSASGAHRGTDTQYF

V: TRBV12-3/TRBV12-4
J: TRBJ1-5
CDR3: CASSLKGSASQPQHF

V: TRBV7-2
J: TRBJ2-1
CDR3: CASSLGALALPYNEQFF

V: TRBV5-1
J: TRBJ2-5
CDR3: CASSLMGSGGQETQYF

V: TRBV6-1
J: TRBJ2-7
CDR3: CASRHAGGGSYEQYF

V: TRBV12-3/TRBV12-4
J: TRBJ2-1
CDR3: CASKGLAGGSSYNEQFF

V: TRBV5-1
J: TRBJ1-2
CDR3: CASSFVGGGGYGYTF

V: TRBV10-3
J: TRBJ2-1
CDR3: CAISEKDNEQFF

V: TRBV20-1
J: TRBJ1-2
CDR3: CSAYRSQGLGYTF

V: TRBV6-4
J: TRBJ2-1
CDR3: CATGPGLAGDNEQFF

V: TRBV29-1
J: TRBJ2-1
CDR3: CSVEGSASGSYNEQFF

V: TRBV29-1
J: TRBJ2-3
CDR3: CSGESRDTQYF

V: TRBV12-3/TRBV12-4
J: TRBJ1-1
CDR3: CASNKRGRGTEAFF